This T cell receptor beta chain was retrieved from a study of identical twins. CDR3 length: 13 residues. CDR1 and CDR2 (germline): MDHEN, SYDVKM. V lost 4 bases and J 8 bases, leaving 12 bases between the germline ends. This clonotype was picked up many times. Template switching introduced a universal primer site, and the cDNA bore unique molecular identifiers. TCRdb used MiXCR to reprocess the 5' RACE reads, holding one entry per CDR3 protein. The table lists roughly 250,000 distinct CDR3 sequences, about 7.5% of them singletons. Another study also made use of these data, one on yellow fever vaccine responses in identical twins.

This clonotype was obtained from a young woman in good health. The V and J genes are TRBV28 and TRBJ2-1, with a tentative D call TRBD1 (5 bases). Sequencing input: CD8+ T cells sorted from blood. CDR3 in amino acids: CASSSMVGHEQFF. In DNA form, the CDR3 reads TGTGCCAGCAGTTCGATGGTGGGGCATGAGCAGTTCTTC.